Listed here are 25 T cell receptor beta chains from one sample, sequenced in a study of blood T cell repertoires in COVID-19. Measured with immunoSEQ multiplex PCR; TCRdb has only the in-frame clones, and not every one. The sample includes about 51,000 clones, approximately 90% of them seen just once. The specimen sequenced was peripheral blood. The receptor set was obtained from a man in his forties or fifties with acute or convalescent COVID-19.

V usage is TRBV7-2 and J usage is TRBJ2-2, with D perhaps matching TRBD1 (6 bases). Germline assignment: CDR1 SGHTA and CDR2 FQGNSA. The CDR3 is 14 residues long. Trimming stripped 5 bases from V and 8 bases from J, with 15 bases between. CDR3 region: CASSLQQGEGELFF. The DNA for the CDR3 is TGTGCCAGCAGCCTTCAACAGGGAGAGGGGGAGCTGTTTTTT.

Here the CDR3 reads CASSPRDRDYEQYF. The CDR3 DNA follows: TGTGCCAGTAGTCCGCGGGACAGGGACTACGAGCAGTACTTC. This chain joins TRBV19 and TRBJ2-7; 9 bases fit TRBD1. V lost 5 bases to trimming and J lost 3 bases; unmatched junction nucleotides: 5. CDR1 LNHDA and CDR2 SQIVND come from the germline V gene (reference sequence). The CDR3 is made up of 14 amino acids.

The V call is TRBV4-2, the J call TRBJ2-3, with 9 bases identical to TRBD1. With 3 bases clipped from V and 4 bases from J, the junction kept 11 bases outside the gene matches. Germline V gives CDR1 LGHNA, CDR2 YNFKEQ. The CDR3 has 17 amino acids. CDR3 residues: CASSQDRDRVISDTQYF. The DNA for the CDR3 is TGTGCCAGCAGCCAGGACAGGGACAGGGTAATTTCAGATACGCAGTATTTT.

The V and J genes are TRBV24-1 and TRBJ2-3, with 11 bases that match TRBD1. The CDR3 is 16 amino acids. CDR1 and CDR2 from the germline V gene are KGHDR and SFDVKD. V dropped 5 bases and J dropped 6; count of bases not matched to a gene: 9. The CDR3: CATSGMGQGGMDTQYF. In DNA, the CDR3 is TGTGCCACCAGTGGAATGGGACAGGGGGGGATGGATACGCAGTATTTT.

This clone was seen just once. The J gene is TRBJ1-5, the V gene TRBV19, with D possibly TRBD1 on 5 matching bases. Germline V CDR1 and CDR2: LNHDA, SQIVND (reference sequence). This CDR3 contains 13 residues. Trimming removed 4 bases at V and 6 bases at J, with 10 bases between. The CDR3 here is CASSTQAAQPQHF. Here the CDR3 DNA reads TGTGCCAGTAGTACACAGGCGGCTCAGCCCCAGCATTTT. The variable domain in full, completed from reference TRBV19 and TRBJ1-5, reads DGGITQSPKYLFRKEGQNVTLSCEQNLNHDAMYWYRQDPGQGLRLIYYSQIVNDFQKGDIAEGYSVSREKKESFPLTVTSAQKNPTAFYLCASSTQAAQPQHFGDGTRLSIL.

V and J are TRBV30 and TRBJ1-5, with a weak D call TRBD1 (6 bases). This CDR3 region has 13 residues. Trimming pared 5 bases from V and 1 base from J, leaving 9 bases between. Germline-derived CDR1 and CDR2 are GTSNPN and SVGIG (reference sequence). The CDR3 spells CAWATGSNQPQHF. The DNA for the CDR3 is TGTGCCTGGGCTACAGGGAGCAATCAGCCCCAGCATTTT.

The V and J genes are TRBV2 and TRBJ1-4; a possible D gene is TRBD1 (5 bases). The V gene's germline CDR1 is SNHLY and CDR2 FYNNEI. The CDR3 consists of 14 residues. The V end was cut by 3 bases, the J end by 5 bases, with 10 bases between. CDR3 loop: CASSDRVANEKLFF. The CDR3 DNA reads TGTGCCAGCAGTGACAGGGTTGCGAATGAAAAACTGTTTTTT.

DNA of the CDR3: TGTGCCAGCAGTTTCTCTCAGGGTTTTCGAGGCTACACCTTC. Amino acids: CASSFSQGFRGYTF. The chain combines TRBV25-1 with TRBJ1-2, with D perhaps matching TRBD1 (5 bases). Germline V gene lookup returns CDR1 MGHDK and CDR2 SYGVNS. V was pared by 5 bases and J by 8 bases, with 18 bases between. The CDR3 runs to 14 residues.

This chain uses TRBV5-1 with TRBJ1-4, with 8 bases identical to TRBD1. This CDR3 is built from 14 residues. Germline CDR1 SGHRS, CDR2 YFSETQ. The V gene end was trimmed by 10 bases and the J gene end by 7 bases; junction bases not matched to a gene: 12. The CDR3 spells CASHPTGVGEKLFF. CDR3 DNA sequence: TGCGCCTCGCACCCGACAGGGGTGGGTGAAAAACTGTTTTTT.

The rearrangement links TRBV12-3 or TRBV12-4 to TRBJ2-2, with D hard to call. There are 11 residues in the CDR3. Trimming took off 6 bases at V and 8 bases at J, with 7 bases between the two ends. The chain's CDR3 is CASSRTGELFF. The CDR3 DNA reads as TGTGCCAGCAGCCGCACAGGGGAGCTGTTTTTT.

CDR3 in amino acids: CASSEGAGRTRPYEQYF. CDR3 nucleotides: TGTGCCAGTAGCGAAGGGGCCGGGAGGACAAGGCCGTACGAGCAGTACTTC. V and J are TRBV19 and TRBJ2-7; 7 positions match TRBD2. The CDR3 consists of 17 residues. The J segment lost 4 bases and the V segment lost 6 bases, leaving 18 bases of the junction unmatched. Per the germline V gene, CDR1 is LNHDA and CDR2 is SQIVND (reference sequence).

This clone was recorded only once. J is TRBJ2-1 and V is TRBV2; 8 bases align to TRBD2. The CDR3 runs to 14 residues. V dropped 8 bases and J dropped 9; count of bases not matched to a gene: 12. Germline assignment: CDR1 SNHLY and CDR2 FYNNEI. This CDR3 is CASEIFRGGFEQFF. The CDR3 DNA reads TGTGCCAGCGAAATTTTCCGGGGGGGCTTTGAGCAGTTCTTC.

CDR3 in DNA: TGTGCCAGCAGCCCCATGCGGGACTTAACCTACGAGCAGTACTTC. Amino acids: CASSPMRDLTYEQYF. The chain employs TRBV6-2 or TRBV6-3 and TRBJ2-7; D might be TRBD2 (6 bases). V was clipped by 6 bases and J by 2 bases, with 17 bases between them. The CDR3 has 15 amino acids. Germline CDR1 MNHEY, CDR2 SVGEGT.

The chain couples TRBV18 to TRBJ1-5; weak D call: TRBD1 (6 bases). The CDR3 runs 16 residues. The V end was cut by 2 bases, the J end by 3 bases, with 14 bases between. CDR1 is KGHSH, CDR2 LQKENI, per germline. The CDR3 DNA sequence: TGTGCCAGCTCACCAGAGACAGGACCAATCAATCAGCCCCAGCATTTT. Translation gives CASSPETGPINQPQHF.

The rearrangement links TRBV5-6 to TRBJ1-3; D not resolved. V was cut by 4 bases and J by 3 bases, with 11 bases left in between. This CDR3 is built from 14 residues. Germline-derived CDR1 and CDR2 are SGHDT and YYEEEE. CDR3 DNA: TGTGCCAGCAGCGCCAGAAACGATGGAAACACCATATATTTT. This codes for CASSARNDGNTIYF.

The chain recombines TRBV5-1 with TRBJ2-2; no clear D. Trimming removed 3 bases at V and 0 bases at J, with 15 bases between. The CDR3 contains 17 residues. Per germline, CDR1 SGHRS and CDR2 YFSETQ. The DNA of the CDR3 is TGCGCCAGCAGCTCGCCGAATGGTACTTCGAACACCGGGGAGCTGTTTTTT. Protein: CASSSPNGTSNTGELFF.

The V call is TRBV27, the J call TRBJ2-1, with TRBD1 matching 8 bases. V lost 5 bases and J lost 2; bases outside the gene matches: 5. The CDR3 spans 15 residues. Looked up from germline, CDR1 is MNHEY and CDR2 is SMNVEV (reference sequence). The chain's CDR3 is CASSPDRDPYNEQFF. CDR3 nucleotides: TGTGCCAGCAGTCCGGACAGGGACCCCTACAATGAGCAGTTCTTC.

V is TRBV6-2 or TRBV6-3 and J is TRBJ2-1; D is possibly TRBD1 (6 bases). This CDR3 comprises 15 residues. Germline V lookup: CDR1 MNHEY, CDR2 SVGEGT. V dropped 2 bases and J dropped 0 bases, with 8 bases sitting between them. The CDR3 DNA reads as TGTGCCAGCAGTTACGGGGGCTTCTCCTACAATGAGCAGTTCTTC. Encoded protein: CASSYGGFSYNEQFF.

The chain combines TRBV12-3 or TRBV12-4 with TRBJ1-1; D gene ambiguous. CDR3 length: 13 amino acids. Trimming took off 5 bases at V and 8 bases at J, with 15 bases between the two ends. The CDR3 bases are TGTGCCAGCAGTCCTTTCCAACAGAGAGAAGCTTTCTTT. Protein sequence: CASSPFQQREAFF.

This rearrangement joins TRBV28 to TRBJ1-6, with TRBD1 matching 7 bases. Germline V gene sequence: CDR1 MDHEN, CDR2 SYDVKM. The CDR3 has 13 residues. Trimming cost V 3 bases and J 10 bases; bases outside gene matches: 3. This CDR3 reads CASSFRGNSPLHF. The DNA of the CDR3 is TGTGCCAGCAGTTTCAGGGGGAACTCACCCCTCCACTTT.

CDR3 sequence reads: CASSYLGYEQYF. The DNA for the CDR3 is TGTGCCAGCAGTTATCTCGGGTACGAGCAGTACTTC. The chain uses TRBV27 and TRBJ2-7; D gene ambiguous. CDR3 length: 12 amino acids. Trimming shortened V by 4 bases and J by 4 bases, and 8 bases separated the two germline ends. Looked up from germline, CDR1 is MNHEY and CDR2 is SMNVEV (reference sequence).

CDR3 nucleotides: TGTGCCAGCAGTTTGGGGGGAGCTTTCTTT. This translates into CASSLGGAFF. The chain carries TRBV12-3 or TRBV12-4 and TRBJ1-1, with a weak D call TRBD1 (5 bases). V lost 3 bases and J 10 bases, leaving 6 bases between the germline ends. This CDR3 has 10 residues.

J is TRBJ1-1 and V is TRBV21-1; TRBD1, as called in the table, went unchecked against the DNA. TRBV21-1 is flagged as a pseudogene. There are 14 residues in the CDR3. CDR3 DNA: TGTGCCAGCCGCAGGGGGACAGGGGCGACTGAAGCTTTCTTT. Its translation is CASRRGTGATEAFF.

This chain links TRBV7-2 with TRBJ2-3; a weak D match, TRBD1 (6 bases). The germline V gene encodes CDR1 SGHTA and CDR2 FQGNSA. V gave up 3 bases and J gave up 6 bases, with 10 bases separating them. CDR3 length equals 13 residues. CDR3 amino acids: CASSFTGWDTQYF. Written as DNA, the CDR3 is TGTGCCAGCAGCTTTACAGGGTGGGATACGCAGTATTTT.

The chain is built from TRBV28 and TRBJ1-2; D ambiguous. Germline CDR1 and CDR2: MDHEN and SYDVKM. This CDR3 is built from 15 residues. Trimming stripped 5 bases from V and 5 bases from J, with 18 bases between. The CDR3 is CASSSNPLGGYGYTF. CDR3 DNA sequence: TGTGCCAGCAGTAGCAATCCCCTGGGCGGGTATGGCTACACCTTC.